The 20 T cell receptor beta chains listed next were all sequenced from one sample in a study of patients and donors after allogeneic stem cell transplantation. TCRdb re-called the RT-PCR reads with MiXCR, one entry per CDR3 protein. The data contain about 410,000 distinct CDR3 sequences, 15% to 20% of them seen just once; the ten biggest clones take up about 7%. Sample: blood, either unsorted or a sorted T cell fraction (not recorded which). The receptor set was obtained from a human donor who was either an allogeneic HSCT recipient or a stem cell or donor lymphocyte infusion donor (not recorded which). It is not recorded whose cells these are; they may come from a transplant donor.

This clonotype was counted a few times. The chain employs TRBV5-1 and TRBJ2-6, with D unresolved. V was cut by 0 bases and J by 0 bases, with 10 bases left in between. The CDR3 spans 17 residues. Germline CDR1 and CDR2: SGHRS and YFSETQ. CDR3 sequence: CASSLGTKSSGANVLTF. The CDR3 bases are TGCGCCAGCAGCTTGGGGACCAAGAGCTCTGGGGCCAACGTCCTGACTTTC.

This clonotype was seen only a few times. The chain links TRBV5-1 to TRBJ2-7; no clear D. Per the germline V gene, CDR1 is SGHRS and CDR2 is YFSETQ. This CDR3 has 17 residues. Trimming removed 4 bases at V and 0 bases at J, with 20 bases between. CDR3 in DNA: TGCGCCAGCAGCCCCCCTGGGCTACACTCGAGCTCCTACGAGCAGTACTTC. Amino acids: CASSPPGLHSSSYEQYF.

This clonotype was detected many times. The rearrangement links TRBV7-9 to TRBJ1-2; D unresolved. The CDR3 contains 14 residues. Germline V gene sequence: CDR1 SEHNR, CDR2 FQNEAQ (reference sequence). V dropped 0 bases and J dropped 6 bases, with 11 bases sitting between them. As DNA, the CDR3 is TGTGCCAGCAGCTTAGCCGTCATCTCCCATGGCTACACCTTC. This sequence encodes CASSLAVISHGYTF.

This clonotype has at least ten counts. This chain links TRBV5-1 with TRBJ1-3; D is unclear. This CDR3 has 16 amino acids. Germline values: CDR1 SGHRS, CDR2 YFSETQ. V lost 0 bases and J lost 0, with 10 bases in between. The CDR3 protein is CASSLVELHSGNTIYF. CDR3 DNA: TGCGCCAGCAGCTTGGTGGAGCTCCACTCTGGAAACACCATATATTTT.

CDR3 coding DNA: TGTGCCAGCACCCAAGTCCGGCGGTCGAACACTGAAGCTTTCTTT. The encoded protein is CASTQVRRSNTEAFF. The chain carries TRBV11-2 and TRBJ1-1; D gene ambiguous. The germline V gene encodes CDR1 SGHAT and CDR2 FQNNGV. CDR3 length: 15 amino acids. Trimming took off 7 bases at V and 1 base at J, with 16 bases between the two ends. Looking up the rest from reference TRBV11-2 and TRBJ1-1 gives the full variable domain: EAGVAQSPRYKIIEKRQSVAFWCNPISGHATLYWYQQILGQGPKLLIQFQNNGVVDDSQLPKDRFSAERLKGVDSTLKIQPAKLEDSAVYLCASTQVRRSNTEAFFGQGTRLTVV.

The rearrangement links TRBV24-1 to TRBJ2-1; D is perhaps TRBD1 (5 bases). Trimming cost V 1 base and J 3 bases, with 12 bases left between them. CDR1 KGHDR and CDR2 SFDVKD come from the germline V gene. CDR3 size: 16 residues. The CDR3 DNA reads as TGTGCCACCAGTGATTTCCAGGACACCCTCTACAATGAGCAGTTCTTC. This codes for CATSDFQDTLYNEQFF.

This clonotype was counted between two and nine times. The chain recombines TRBV7-3 with TRBJ1-2; tentatively, D is TRBD1 (5 bases). Germline CDR1 is SGHTA and CDR2 is FQGTGA. V was trimmed by 5 bases and J by 0 bases, leaving 13 bases between them. CDR3 length equals 15 residues. CDR3 nucleotides: TGTGCCAGCAGCGCCCACGGGACTTCTAACTATGGCTACACCTTC. Residues: CASSAHGTSNYGYTF.

This clonotype was picked up a small number of times. The V gene is TRBV7-6, the J gene TRBJ2-1, with D unresolved. Trimming left V 7 bases short and J 5 bases short, with 12 bases between. CDR1 and CDR2 (germline): SGHVS, FNYEAQ. The CDR3 sequence is 13 residues long. This CDR3 reads CASKKTGHNEQFF. Written as DNA, the CDR3 is TGTGCCAGCAAGAAGACTGGCCACAATGAGCAGTTCTTC.

A few counts support this clonotype. The rearrangement uses TRBV20-1 and TRBJ2-1; 13 bases map to TRBD2. The CDR3 is made up of 17 amino acids. Unmatched junction bases numbered 9, after V lost 2 bases and J lost 5 bases. Germline CDR1 reads DFQATT; CDR2 reads SNEGSKA (reference sequence). The CDR3 sequence is CSARIWTSGRSHNEQFF. Here the CDR3 DNA reads TGCAGTGCTAGAATTTGGACTAGCGGGAGATCACACAATGAGCAGTTCTTC.

This clonotype was recorded at least ten times. This sequence joins TRBV29-1 and TRBJ1-2; tentatively, D is TRBD1 (5 bases). The length of the CDR3 is 16 residues. V was clipped by 1 base and J by 0 bases, with 15 bases between them. Per the germline V gene, CDR1 is SQVTM and CDR2 is ANQGSEA. The chain's CDR3 is CSVEGRERGSNYGYTF. The CDR3 DNA reads TGCAGCGTTGAAGGAAGAGAGAGGGGCTCTAACTATGGCTACACCTTC.

This clonotype was counted many times. The chain couples TRBV12-3 or TRBV12-4 to TRBJ1-1, with D perhaps TRBD1 (5 bases). With 5 bases removed from V and 7 bases from J, the gap between germline ends came to 8 bases. CDR3 length: 11 residues. As DNA, the CDR3 is TGTGCCAGCAGTAAACAGGTTGAAGCTTTCTTT. Its translation: CASSKQVEAFF.

The table lists this clonotype with a few counts. This chain uses TRBV6-1 with TRBJ1-4; 7 bases line up with TRBD1. V lost 5 bases, J lost 8 bases, and 17 bases stayed unmatched. The CDR3 totals 17 residues. Germline V gives CDR1 MNHNS, CDR2 SASEGT. The CDR3 DNA is TGTGCCAGCAGTCCTTATTTGACCGGGACGACAGGGGAAAAACTGTTTTTT. Amino acid sequence: CASSPYLTGTTGEKLFF.

This clonotype was counted a few times. V gene TRBV9 combines with J gene TRBJ1-4, with D possibly TRBD1 on 6 matching bases. The CDR3 totals 15 residues. The germline CDR1 and CDR2 sequences are SGDLS and YYNGEE. V was shortened by 0 bases and J by 4 bases, with 10 bases between the two germline ends. CDR3 DNA sequence: TGTGCCAGCAGCGTAGGGACAGCCGTTAATGAAAAACTGTTTTTT. Its protein is CASSVGTAVNEKLFF.

V is TRBV24-1 and J is TRBJ1-1; 8 nucleotides agree with TRBD1. Germline CDR1 KGHDR, CDR2 SFDVKD. J gave up 10 bases and V 4 bases, and 10 bases lay outside the gene matches. This CDR3 is 14 amino acids long. The DNA of the CDR3 is TGTGCCACCAGTGACTACAGGGGGGGTTACGGAGCTTTCTTT. Translating gives CATSDYRGGYGAFF.

The chain combines TRBV7-3 with TRBJ1-4; D is possibly TRBD1 (5 bases). The germline V gene has CDR1 SGHTA and CDR2 FQGTGA. Deletions cut 2 bases from V and 0 bases from J, with 10 bases between. This CDR3 is 16 amino acids long. CDR3 in DNA: TGTGCCAGCAGCTTAGAGGGGCCTGCAACTAATGAAAAACTGTTTTTT. This gives the protein CASSLEGPATNEKLFF.

This clonotype has a count of ten or more. The gene calls are TRBV5-1 and TRBJ2-3, with D tentatively TRBD1 (5 bases). Germline CDR1 reads SGHRS; CDR2 reads YFSETQ. This CDR3 comprises 12 residues. Trimming stripped 4 bases from V and 5 bases from J, with 8 bases between. As DNA, the CDR3 is TGCGCCAGCAGCCGCCAGGGAGATACGCAGTATTTT. It translates to CASSRQGDTQYF.

The sample holds a few counts of this clonotype. The chain has TRBV4-1 and TRBJ1-3; TRBD1 matches 8 bases. The V gene's germline CDR1 is MGHRA and CDR2 YSYEKL. This CDR3 spans 14 amino acids. V dropped 3 bases and J dropped 7; count of bases not matched to a gene: 5. In DNA form, the CDR3 reads TGCGCCAGCAGCCAGGGGACAGGCGGCAACACCATATATTTT. As protein: CASSQGTGGNTIYF.

The chain uses TRBV5-6 and TRBJ2-1; a weak D match, TRBD2 (6 bases). The CDR3 sequence is 14 residues long. The germline CDR1 and CDR2 sequences are SGHDT and YYEEEE. The ends were cut back, 4 bases at V and 8 bases at J, with 16 bases in the middle. CDR3 in amino acids: CASSLSWRDHEQFF. In nucleotides, the CDR3 is TGTGCCAGCAGCCTATCTTGGAGGGATCATGAGCAGTTCTTC.

In this sample, this clonotype turned up many times. The chain links TRBV12-3 or TRBV12-4 to TRBJ2-7; possibly TRBD1 for D (6 bases). CDR3 size: 11 residues. Trimming pared 5 bases from V and 9 bases from J, leaving 11 bases between. In DNA form, the CDR3 reads TGTGCCAGCAGTCGCTCCAGGGGGCAGTACTTC. Its protein is CASSRSRGQYF.

The chain is built from TRBV14 and TRBJ2-3, with D possibly called TRBD1 or TRBD2 (5 bases each). The V gene's germline CDR1 is SGHDN and CDR2 FVKESK. Trimming removed 4 bases at V and 3 bases at J, with 14 bases between. This CDR3 has 15 residues. This chain's CDR3 is CASSRTPTGTDTQYF. In DNA form, the CDR3 reads TGTGCCAGCAGCCGGACTCCTACAGGAACAGATACGCAGTATTTT.